One sample yielded the 9 T cell receptor beta chains listed below, sequenced in a study of a mutant IDH1 vaccine in newly diagnosed glioma. No antigen has been assigned to these receptors. Assay: immunoSEQ multiplex PCR; the TCRdb copy retains only in-frame clones and omits some. Of about 56,000 clones detected, roughly 87% appear once; the ten largest clones hold approximately 3.2%. The time point here: week 47, end of study. Topical imiquimod was applied with each vaccine dose, which held 300 ug of mutant IDH1 20-mer peptide. Source: PBMCs, taken from a glioma patient whose treatment included an IDH1 peptide vaccine. The receptor source for this set is a woman aged 50 to 60 with glioma.

The chain carries TRBV5-8 and TRBJ1-1; D may be TRBD1 (5 bases). Germline values: CDR1 SGHTS, CDR2 YDEGEE. The ends were cut back, 5 bases at V and 0 bases at J, with 11 bases in the middle. The CDR3 contains 14 residues. The DNA for the CDR3 is TGTGCCAGCAGACCGGGACGGTTGAACACTGAAGCTTTCTTT. This gives the protein CASRPGRLNTEAFF.

This sequence joins TRBV6-5 and TRBJ2-1; D might be TRBD2 (5 bases). V shed 5 bases and J shed 0 bases, with 11 bases lying between them. The CDR3 sequence is 15 residues long. CDR1 and CDR2 from the germline V gene are MNHEY and SVGAGI. The CDR3 DNA reads as TGTGCCAGCAGTCCGGACTGGAGCTCCTACAATGAGCAGTTCTTC. Its protein product is CASSPDWSSYNEQFF.

This sequence joins TRBV2 and TRBJ2-7; unclear D gene. Germline CDR1 reads SNHLY; CDR2 reads FYNNEI. The V end lost 4 bases, the J end lost 3 bases, and 13 bases lay between the germline ends. The length of the CDR3 is 14 residues. The CDR3, as DNA: TGTGCCAGCAGTGTGGGCCAGAATTACTACGAGCAGTACTTC. Its protein product is CASSVGQNYYEQYF. The variable domain in full, completed from reference TRBV2 and TRBJ2-7, reads EPEVTQTPSHQVTQMGQEVILRCVPISNHLYFYWYRQILGQKVEFLVSFYNNEISEKSEIFDDQFSVERPDGSNFTLKIRSTKLEDSAMYFCASSVGQNYYEQYFGPGTRLTVT.

This sequence joins TRBV5-4 and TRBJ2-7; D is undetermined. This CDR3 is 15 amino acids long. Germline V gene lookup returns CDR1 SGHNT and CDR2 YYREEE (reference sequence). Trimming stripped 0 bases from V and 0 bases from J, with 10 bases between. CDR3 region: CASSLGRPSSYEQYF. The CDR3 nucleotides are TGTGCCAGCAGCTTGGGACGGCCGAGCTCCTACGAGCAGTACTTC.

This chain links TRBV4-3 with TRBJ1-1, with D possibly TRBD1 on 6 matching bases. The CDR3 spans 13 residues. Trimming pared 0 bases from V and 11 bases from J, leaving 13 bases between. The germline V gene has CDR1 LGHNA and CDR2 YSLEER. DNA for the CDR3: TGCGCCAGCAGCCAAGATGGAGGGGACACGGCTTTCTTT. Amino acid sequence: CASSQDGGDTAFF.

The V and J genes are TRBV15 and TRBJ1-4; D is perhaps TRBD1 (5 bases). Germline values: CDR1 LNHNV, CDR2 YYDKDF (reference sequence). Trimming left V 3 bases short and J 8 bases short, with 19 bases between. This CDR3 has 16 residues. The CDR3 coding sequence is TGTGCCACCAGCAGGGGGGGAGAGGGCGGGAAAGAAAAACTGTTTTTT. It codes for CATSRGGEGGKEKLFF.

This chain connects TRBV7-9 to TRBJ1-2; D remains unclear. Trimming took 5 bases from V and 4 from J, leaving 14 bases between them. The CDR3 is made up of 14 amino acids. CDR1 SEHNR and CDR2 FQNEAQ come from the germline V gene (reference sequence). CDR3 in amino acids: CASSPGEVSYGYTF. CDR3 DNA: TGTGCCAGCAGCCCAGGAGAGGTCTCCTATGGCTACACCTTC.

This clone was detected only once. V is TRBV7-2 and J is TRBJ1-2; D might be TRBD1 (5 bases). The CDR3 consists of 17 residues. Germline V CDR1 and CDR2: SGHTA, FQGNSA. Between the trimmed V and J ends, which lost 3 bases and 3 bases, there was a span of 20 bases. The CDR3 nucleotides are TGTGCCAGCAGCTTCGGGGGAATCGGCCAAATCGACTATGGCTACACCTTC. Translating gives CASSFGGIGQIDYGYTF.

V gene TRBV7-2 combines with J gene TRBJ1-2, with 8 nucleotides matching TRBD1. Trimming cost V 7 bases and J 2 bases; bases outside gene matches: 6. The V gene's germline CDR1 is SGHTA and CDR2 FQGNSA. The CDR3 length is 14 residues. The CDR3 region is CASTRGDRNYGYTF. The CDR3 DNA is TGTGCCAGCACCCGGGGGGACAGGAACTATGGCTACACCTTC.